This T cell receptor beta chain originates from a study of post-analysis software for immune sequencing data. General study points: Same-batch preparations were strongly co-clustered by F measure. Among multiple sclerosis patients, normalized Chao1 diversity was significantly below that of controls. Patients showed TRBV5-6, TRBV5-1 and TRBV20-1 among roughly 5 TRBV segments more frequent than in controls.

Unique molecular identifiers were carried by the TCR beta cDNA libraries. Each batch of roughly 0.9 to 10 million T cells produced approximately 470,000 cDNA molecules. Via MiXCR, TCRdb re-called the PCR reads, giving one row per CDR3 protein. The table includes approximately 630,000 distinct CDR3 sequences, 55% to 60% detected once. With regard to this clonotype: The antigen remains undetermined.

There are 13 residues in the CDR3. The source of this sequence is a girl aged 2 to 9 with multiple sclerosis. The chain carries TRBV12-3 or TRBV12-4 and TRBJ2-5; a weak D match, TRBD2 (6 bases). The assigned J gene may be wrong: the sequence end matches TRBJ2-7 better. The source material was blood. The CDR3 spells CASSLGLASEQYF. The CDR3 DNA reads TGTGCCAGCAGTTTAGGGCTAGCGAGCGAGCAGTACTTC.